This T cell receptor (beta chain) was documented in a study of T cell responses to AZD1222 COVID-19 vaccine (dated by TCRdb to the early 2020s). Study-level background: AZD1222 recipients with second doses at about 4 weeks or about 12 weeks were pooled, because spike-specific TCR depth and breadth did not differ between schedules. Trial participants were enrolled by age into 18-55, 56-69 and 70-plus year subgroups, with approximately 160, 26 and 62 TCR-sequenced participants respectively. A total of over 230 trial participants underwent TCR sequencing, of whom about 210 received two doses of AZD1222 and about 25 received two doses of the MenACWY control vaccine.

In regard to this clone: The antigen it recognizes is unknown. Base qualities are not at hand, and no much larger clone is one base apart.

The sample's time point label is to be understood as: baseline before first vaccination. Vaccinee samples came from UK trials COV001 and COV002, including a single-blind randomized controlled phase 2/3 trial of AZD1222 (ChAdOx1 nCoV-19) in healthy adults. Trial participant PBMC samples were collected at day 0 and day 28 after the second dose for TCRbeta chain sequencing. The CDR3 runs 12 residues from the cysteine to the phenylalanine. Just CDR3 DNA is preserved here, 36 bases in frame from base 1. The junction shows trimming of 2 bases on V and 3 bases on J, plus 4 bases between the germline ends. Broad study findings and their caveats: In the small 56-69-year group, the increase in depth fell short of significance, most likely because of low power. No day 14 peak-response samples were available, so repertoires were characterized only after the peak T cell response. Participants were mostly white British, with more females than males. The authors suggested clonal diversity may have been underestimated. Reportedly, almost half of the unique spike-specific TCRs recognized epitopes lying outside the regions that are mutated in the B.1.351 and B.1.1.7 variants. Only six AZD1222 recipients were SARS-CoV-2 seropositive at baseline, limiting conclusions about previously exposed vaccinees. After two AZD1222 doses, spike-specific TCR breadth and depth were significantly higher than at day 0 and than in MenACWY recipients. The vaccine-associated CD4 TCRs covered the entire spike protein, and the dominant responses fell in regions 160-218 and 743-854.

The CDR3 regions of human TCRbeta chains were analyzed by immunosequencing. The paper's data handling went like this. Repertoire TCRs were matched against a reference library of SARS-CoV-2-specific TCRs generated with the MIRA antigen-specificity platform. Breadth meant the fraction of unique TCRs that were SARS-CoV-2-associated, whereas depth meant the fraction of total T cells that were SARS-CoV-2-associated. Each spike-specific TCR was assigned to its reactive spike region and to a CD4 or CD8 class using the MIRA data. Log10-transformed breadth and depth values were compared by one-way ANOVA with Sidak's multiple comparisons tests. TCRdb limited this immuneACCESS table to in-frame rearrangements with V and J called. A share of clones is missing; checked studies link under half to unresolved V genes, and the rest is unexplained. V and J calls and clone size are those listed in that table; D and trimming were worked out from the DNA. The sample includes about 150,000 clones, with roughly nine tenths observed a single time. The ten most abundant clones make up 1.5% to 2% of the sample.

The chain was built from TRBV12-3 or TRBV12-4 and TRBJ1-1; the D segment cannot be called with confidence. Sequencing used peripheral blood, obtained on day 0 of AZD1222 vaccination. This TCR derives from an adult in good health. The sequenced DNA: TGTGCCAGCAGTTTAAGGTACACTGAAGCTTTCTTT. Translated, this is CASSLRYTEAFF.